The 14 T cell receptor beta chains given below trace back to one sample, sequenced in a study of PD-L1 blockade in urothelial cancer. Clones were sequenced by immunoSEQ multiplex PCR, and TCRdb holds only the in-frame ones, with some missing. Of 80,000 to 130,000 clones listed, 91% were seen once; the top ten hold 0.85% to 1%. The sample here was PBMCs, taken around atezolizumab (anti-PD-L1) treatment. These receptors were taken from a woman of 80 years or more with urothelial cancer.

The chain joins TRBV27 to TRBJ1-5; TRBD1 aligns across 8 bases. Germline CDR1 reads MNHEY; CDR2 reads SMNVEV (reference sequence). Unmatched junction bases numbered 7, after V lost 5 bases and J lost 7 bases. CDR3 length equals 14 residues. Written as DNA, the CDR3 is TGTGCCAGCAGTCCTGGACAGGGAGGGCAGCCCCAGCATTTT. Residues: CASSPGQGGQPQHF.

The J gene is TRBJ1-1, the V gene TRBV19; 7 bases match TRBD1. The length of the CDR3 is 14 residues. Losses at the gene ends were 6 bases for V and 1 base for J; bases not matched to a gene: 5. Germline V gene lookup returns CDR1 LNHDA and CDR2 SQIVND (reference sequence). CDR3 sequence reads: CASSRGTANTEAFF. CDR3 DNA sequence: TGTGCCAGTAGCCGCGGGACAGCGAACACTGAAGCTTTCTTT.

The CDR3 sequence: CASSPSLAATDTQYF. The CDR3 region has the DNA TGTGCCAGCAGCCCATCGCTAGCGGCCACAGATACGCAGTATTTT. The V and J genes are TRBV7-9 and TRBJ2-3; the match to TRBD2 covers 7 bases. Per germline, CDR1 SEHNR and CDR2 FQNEAQ (reference sequence). The CDR3 has 15 amino acids. V gave up 5 bases and J gave up 2 bases; unmatched junction bases: 7. Full variable domain (rest looked up from reference TRBV7-9 and TRBJ2-3): DTGVSQNPRHKITKRGQNVTFRCDPISEHNRLYWYRQTLGQGPEFLTYFQNEAQLEKSRLLSDRFSAERPKGSFSTLEIQRTEQGDSAMYLCASSPSLAATDTQYFGPGTRLTVL.

The chain recombines TRBV9 with TRBJ2-7; 9 nucleotides agree with TRBD1. J lost 2 bases, V lost 0 bases, and 3 bases had no gene match. The CDR3 consists of 15 residues. Germline CDR1 SGDLS, CDR2 YYNGEE. The CDR3 protein is CASSVGTGVAYEQYF. In DNA, the CDR3 is TGTGCCAGCAGCGTAGGGACAGGGGTTGCCTACGAGCAGTACTTC.

The gene calls are TRBV7-3 and TRBJ2-7; 12 bases are a match to TRBD2. Trimming removed 5 bases from V and 6 bases from J; junction bases left unmatched: 8. Germline values: CDR1 SGHTA, CDR2 FQGTGA. This CDR3 has 15 amino acids. The CDR3 sequence is CASSARLAGVSEQYF. In nucleotides, the CDR3 is TGTGCCAGCAGCGCCAGACTAGCGGGAGTTTCCGAGCAGTACTTC.

The chain joins TRBV5-1 to TRBJ1-1; D gene ambiguous. From germline, CDR1 is SGHRS and CDR2 YFSETQ. V lost 1 base and J 4 bases, leaving 17 bases between the germline ends. The CDR3 has 16 amino acids. CDR3 coding DNA: TGCGCCAGCAGCTTGTCTTCTACTAGCGGATCCACTGAAGCTTTCTTT. Translation: CASSLSSTSGSTEAFF.

The rearrangement links TRBV6-1 to TRBJ1-5; D call uncertain. This CDR3 is 13 amino acids long. Germline CDR1 is MNHNS and CDR2 is SASEGT. V gave up 4 bases and J gave up 7 bases, with 11 bases separating them. Here the CDR3 DNA reads TGTGCCAGCAGTGTCGAGAGCGCGCAGCCCCAGCATTTT. It is translated as CASSVESAQPQHF.

The V and J genes are TRBV11-1 and TRBJ2-2; no definite D call. The CDR3 extends over 14 amino acids. Germline V CDR1 and CDR2: SGHAT, FQDESV (reference sequence). V lost 5 bases, J lost 2 bases, and 9 bases lay in between. The CDR3, as DNA: TGTGCCAGCAGCCCCCAGATAAACACCGGGGAGCTGTTTTTT. It specifies CASSPQINTGELFF.

The V call is TRBV4-2, the J call TRBJ2-1; unclear D gene. The ends were cut back, 0 bases at V and 6 bases at J, with 9 bases in the middle. Germline V gene lookup returns CDR1 LGHNA and CDR2 YNFKEQ. The CDR3 consists of 14 residues. CDR3 nucleotide sequence: TGTGCCAGCAGCCAAGATTGGGCTACCAATGAGCAGTTCTTC. It codes for CASSQDWATNEQFF.

V gene TRBV19 combines with J gene TRBJ2-7; 8 nucleotides agree with TRBD1. V gave up 6 bases and J gave up 0 bases; unmatched junction bases: 10. The CDR3 is 16 residues long. From germline, CDR1 is LNHDA and CDR2 SQIVND (reference sequence). The CDR3 region is CASSASSGTGSYEQYF. The CDR3 bases are TGTGCCAGTAGCGCGAGCTCCGGGACAGGCTCCTACGAGCAGTACTTC.

This CDR3 is CASSPDRAVNEQFF. DNA for the CDR3: TGCGCCAGCAGCCCGGACAGGGCCGTCAATGAGCAGTTCTTC. The chain links TRBV5-1 to TRBJ2-1; 8 positions match TRBD1. This CDR3 has 14 amino acids. After removal of 4 bases from V and 6 bases from J, the junction contained 6 bases not matched to a gene. CDR1 and CDR2 (germline): SGHRS, YFSETQ.

The rearrangement uses TRBV30 and TRBJ1-4; 8 nucleotides line up with TRBD1. Germline V gives CDR1 GTSNPN, CDR2 SVGIG (reference sequence). This CDR3 is built from 14 residues. The V segment lost 6 bases and the J segment 5 bases; nucleotides outside the gene matches: 8. The CDR3 here is CACTTGGVNEKLFF. DNA for the CDR3: TGTGCCTGCACCACAGGGGGGGTAAATGAAAAACTGTTTTTT.

The V and J genes are TRBV29-1 and TRBJ2-1; 10 bases match TRBD2. CDR1 SQVTM and CDR2 ANQGSEA come from the germline V gene. This CDR3 comprises 12 residues. J was trimmed by 6 bases and V by 7 bases; bases with no gene match: 3. This chain's CDR3 is CSGRTSGNEQFF. DNA of the CDR3: TGCAGCGGCCGGACTAGCGGCAATGAGCAGTTCTTC.

The rearrangement links TRBV27 to TRBJ1-2; tentatively, D is TRBD1 (6 bases). The CDR3 extends over 14 amino acids. V was trimmed by 5 bases and J by 6 bases, leaving 16 bases between them. Germline loops: CDR1 MNHEY, CDR2 SMNVEV (reference sequence). CDR3 residues: CASSPRDMGNGYTF. The CDR3 DNA sequence: TGTGCCAGCAGTCCCCGGGACATGGGGAATGGCTACACCTTC.